This T cell receptor (beta chain) was recorded in a study of T cells expressing NK-cell markers. It was by 5'RACE template switching with UMIs that TCR beta cDNA was made. TCRdb reprocessed the 5' RACE reads, keeping one entry per CDR3 protein, no DNA. The sample data list some 460,000 distinct CDR3 sequences. Germline CDR1 is KGHSH and CDR2 is LQKENI. The CDR3 is made up of 17 amino acids. The sample consisted of blood T cells: a sorted CD56 or NKG2C T cell subset, CD4+ or CD8+ T cells, or bulk PBMC T cells (not recorded which). This TCR derives from a woman between 50 and 59 years old in good health. The V and J genes are TRBV18 and TRBJ1-2; TCRdb outputs TRBD1, but without DNA this stays unchecked. This chain's CDR3 is CASSPGVAGAANYGYTF.